The T cell receptor (beta chain) under discussion was sequenced for a study of T cell responses to AZD1222 COVID-19 vaccine (TCRdb year 2021). With respect to the entire study: Because spike-specific TCR depth and breadth did not differ between the two schedules, AZD1222 recipients who got a second dose at roughly 4 weeks were pooled with those who got a second dose at roughly 12 weeks. Trial participants were enrolled by age into 18-55, 56-69 and 70-plus year subgroups, with approximately 150, 28 and 58 TCR-sequenced participants respectively. TCR sequencing covered 233 trial participants: 200 to 210 given two doses of AZD1222 and 26 given two doses of MenACWY control vaccine. Beyond this particular receptor, the publication reports: Reportedly, close to half of the unique spike-specific TCRs recognized epitopes lying outside the regions that are mutated in the B.1.351 and B.1.1.7 variants. Because no samples from the day 14 peak response were available, repertoires could be characterized only after the peak T cell response. After two AZD1222 doses, both the breadth and the depth of spike-specific TCRs were significantly higher than at day 0 and than in MenACWY recipients. Conclusions about previously exposed vaccinees were limited because only six AZD1222 recipients were SARS-CoV-2 seropositive at baseline. The 56-69-year group was small, and its depth increase did not reach significance, likely because of low power. The whole spike protein was spanned by vaccine-associated CD4 TCRs, and dominant responses were seen in regions 160-218 and 743-854. Participants were mostly white British and included more females than males, and it was suggested by the authors that clonal diversity may have been underestimated.

What the time point label conveys for this sample: baseline before first vaccination. The vaccinee samples were drawn from two UK trials, COV001 and COV002, one of which was a single-blind randomized controlled phase 2/3 trial testing AZD1222 (ChAdOx1 nCoV-19) in healthy adults. For TCRbeta chain sequencing, PBMC samples were collected from trial participants at day 0 and at day 28 after the second dose. The CDR3 regions of human TCRbeta chains were analyzed by immunosequencing. As for how the authors treated the data: TCRs in the repertoires were compared against a reference library of SARS-CoV-2-specific TCRs that had been generated with the MIRA antigen-specificity platform. Breadth was defined as the fraction of unique TCRs that were SARS-CoV-2-associated, and depth was defined as the fraction of total T cells that were SARS-CoV-2-associated. Using the MIRA data, every spike-specific TCR was mapped to the spike region that the TCR reacted to and assigned to either a CD4 or a CD8 class. Log10-transformed breadth and depth values were compared by one-way ANOVA with Sidak's multiple comparisons tests. TCRdb took over this immuneACCESS table, retaining in-frame rearrangements with V and J assigned. Such tables are incomplete; in checked studies, under half of the missing clones stem from an unresolved V gene, and the remainder is unexplained. The V and J calls and clone size were taken over from that table, and D and trimming were inferred from the DNA. The sample contains 110,000 to 150,000 clones, about 93% of them found a single time. Together, the top ten hold approximately 5% of the sample.

Concerning this clone itself: This clone's antigen is unknown. Per-base qualities were not stored, and no clone one base away is much larger.

According to the germline V gene, CDR1 reads KGHDR and CDR2 reads SFDVKD. For this chain, trimming is 4 bases at the V end and 7 bases at the J end, and the number of junction bases without a gene match is 6. The CDR3 has 15 amino acids, counting the end cysteine and phenylalanine. Just CDR3 DNA is preserved here, 45 bases in frame from base 1. The chain uses TRBV24-1 and TRBJ2-1; 10 bases in the middle match TRBD2. The material was peripheral blood, obtained on day 0 of AZD1222 vaccination. The receptor comes from an adult in good health. The CDR3 protein sequence reads: CATSDPGLANNEQFF. The sequence in DNA is TGTGCCACCAGTGACCCGGGACTAGCGAATAATGAGCAGTTCTTC.